This T cell receptor beta chain was documented in a study of CD8 T cells in Susac syndrome. Findings of the study overall: That the number of individuals in its TCR sequencing and HLA analysis was relatively small was acknowledged by the study.

Blood CD8+ and CD4+ T cells underwent high-throughput TCR beta sequencing. Healthy donors acted as controls, with matching for age and sex. About 0.5 to 1 ug RNA was reverse transcribed with random hexamers. The immunoSEQ assay covered 54 Vbeta and 13 Jbeta segments for CDR3. MiXCR, run by TCRdb on the immunoSEQ multiplex PCR reads, gives a single entry per CDR3 protein. The sample contains about 69,000 distinct CDR3 sequences, 85% to 95% of which appear only once. This CDR3 is built from 15 residues. Trimming took off 2 bases at V and 5 bases at J, with 15 bases between the two ends. The V gene's germline CDR1 is SEHNR and CDR2 FQNEAQ (reference sequence). Remarks on this clonotype: What it binds is not known.

This chain joins TRBV7-9 and TRBJ2-5, with D perhaps matching TRBD1 or TRBD2 (5 bases each). What was sequenced was CD8+ T cells from PBMCs. This clonotype was obtained from a human donor in good health. The CDR3 DNA sequence: TGTGCCAGCAGCTTATACGAGGGGCCACGGGAGACCCAGTACTTC. Translation: CASSLYEGPRETQYF.